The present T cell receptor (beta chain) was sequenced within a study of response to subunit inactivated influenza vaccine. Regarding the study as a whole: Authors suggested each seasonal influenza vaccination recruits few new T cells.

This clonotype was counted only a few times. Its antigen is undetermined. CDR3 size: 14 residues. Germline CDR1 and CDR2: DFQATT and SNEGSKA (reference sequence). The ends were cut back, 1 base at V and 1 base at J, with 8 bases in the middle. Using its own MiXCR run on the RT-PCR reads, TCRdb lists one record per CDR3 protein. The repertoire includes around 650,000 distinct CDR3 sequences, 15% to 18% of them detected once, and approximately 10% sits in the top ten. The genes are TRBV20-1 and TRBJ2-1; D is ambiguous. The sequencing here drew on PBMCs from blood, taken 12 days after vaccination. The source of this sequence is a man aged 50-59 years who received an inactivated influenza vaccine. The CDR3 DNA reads TGCAGTGCTAGAGGGCATAGATCCTACAATGAGCAGTTCTTC. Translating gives CSARGHRSYNEQFF.